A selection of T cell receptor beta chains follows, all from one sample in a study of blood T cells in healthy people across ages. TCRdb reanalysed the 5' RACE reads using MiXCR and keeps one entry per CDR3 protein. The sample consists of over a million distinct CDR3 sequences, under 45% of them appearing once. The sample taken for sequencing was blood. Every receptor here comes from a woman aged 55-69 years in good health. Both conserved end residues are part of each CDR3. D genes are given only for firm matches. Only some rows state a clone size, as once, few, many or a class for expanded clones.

CDR3nt: TGTGCCGGCAGCCTAGGGGCGTCTCTGAACATTCAGTACTTC
CDR3aa: CAGSLGASLNIQYF
abundance: NA
j_gene: TRBJ2-4
v_gene: TRBV3-1
d_gene: NA

CDR3nt: TGCAGTGCTAGTAAGACTAGCGGGAGTTACTCCTACAATGAGCAGTACTTC
CDR3aa: CSASKTSGSYSYNEQYF
abundance: few
j_gene: TRBJ2-7
v_gene: TRBV20-1
d_gene: TRBD2

CDR3nt: TGTGCCAGCAATGAGCTGACGAGCTCCTACAATGAGCAGTACTTC
CDR3aa: CASNELTSSYNEQYF
abundance: NA
j_gene: TRBJ2-7
v_gene: TRBV27
d_gene: NA

CDR3nt: TGTGCCAGCAACCCCTCGACCTCCGCCGGGGAGCTGTTTTTT
CDR3aa: CASNPSTSAGELFF
abundance: NA
j_gene: TRBJ2-2
v_gene: TRBV28
d_gene: NA

CDR3nt: TGTGCCAGCAGCTCACACGGCGCAGGGAGCACAGATACGCAGTATTTT
CDR3aa: CASSSHGAGSTDTQYF
abundance: NA
j_gene: TRBJ2-3
v_gene: TRBV21-1
d_gene: NA

CDR3nt: TGCAGCGTTGAAGCTGGTGGCGGGAGTCGGTTCTTC
CDR3aa: CSVEAGGGSRFF
abundance: NA
j_gene: TRBJ2-1
v_gene: TRBV29-1
d_gene: TRBD2

CDR3nt: TGTGCCAGCAGTTTATCCACCACAGATACGCAGTATTTT
CDR3aa: CASSLSTTDTQYF
abundance: many
j_gene: TRBJ2-3
v_gene: TRBV27
d_gene: NA

CDR3nt: TGCGCCAGCAACGAGGAGTACGGTAATGGCTACACCTTC
CDR3aa: CASNEEYGNGYTF
abundance: NA
j_gene: TRBJ1-2
v_gene: TRBV5-1
d_gene: NA

CDR3nt: TGCGCCAGCAGCATGGGACAGGGGACAGATACGCAGTATTTT
CDR3aa: CASSMGQGTDTQYF
abundance: NA
j_gene: TRBJ2-3
v_gene: TRBV5-1
d_gene: TRBD1

CDR3nt: TGTGCCAGCAGCTTAGCACTCTCGGACAGGACGCTCTACGAGCAGTACTTC
CDR3aa: CASSLALSDRTLYEQYF
abundance: NA
j_gene: TRBJ2-7
v_gene: TRBV7-9
d_gene: TRBD1

CDR3nt: TGTGCCATCAGTGAGTCAAGCGGAAAAAACATTCAGTACTTC
CDR3aa: CAISESSGKNIQYF
abundance: NA
j_gene: TRBJ2-4
v_gene: TRBV10-3
d_gene: NA

CDR3nt: TGCGCCAACAGCCCGAACGCTGCGGGAGCCCACGAGCAGTACTTC
CDR3aa: CANSPNAAGAHEQYF
abundance: NA
j_gene: TRBJ2-7
v_gene: TRBV5-1
d_gene: TRBD2

CDR3nt: TGTGCCAGCAGCCTGGGGACAGTCTACGAGCAGTACTTC
CDR3aa: CASSLGTVYEQYF
abundance: many
j_gene: TRBJ2-7
v_gene: TRBV27
d_gene: TRBD1

CDR3nt: TGCAGTGCTCCTAATGACCTGAACACCGGGGAGCTGTTTTTT
CDR3aa: CSAPNDLNTGELFF
abundance: NA
j_gene: TRBJ2-2
v_gene: TRBV20-1
d_gene: NA

CDR3nt: TGTGCCAGCTCGGGGGGGGGAGTTCAGTCCTACAATGAGCAGTTCTTC
CDR3aa: CASSGGGVQSYNEQFF
abundance: many
j_gene: TRBJ2-1
v_gene: TRBV7-6
d_gene: TRBD2

CDR3nt: TGTGCCAGCAGCCCCGGGGGGGCACGGGACTATGGCTACACCTTC
CDR3aa: CASSPGGARDYGYTF
abundance: few
j_gene: TRBJ1-2
v_gene: TRBV5-5
d_gene: NA

CDR3nt: TGTGCCAGCAGTGAAGATCGGGACTACCTAAGGAACGAGCAGTACTTC
CDR3aa: CASSEDRDYLRNEQYF
abundance: few
j_gene: TRBJ2-7
v_gene: TRBV6-1
d_gene: TRBD2

CDR3nt: TGTGCCAGCAGTTCCGGGACAGGGCAGGGCGAGCAGTACTTC
CDR3aa: CASSSGTGQGEQYF
abundance: NA
j_gene: TRBJ2-7
v_gene: TRBV27
d_gene: TRBD1